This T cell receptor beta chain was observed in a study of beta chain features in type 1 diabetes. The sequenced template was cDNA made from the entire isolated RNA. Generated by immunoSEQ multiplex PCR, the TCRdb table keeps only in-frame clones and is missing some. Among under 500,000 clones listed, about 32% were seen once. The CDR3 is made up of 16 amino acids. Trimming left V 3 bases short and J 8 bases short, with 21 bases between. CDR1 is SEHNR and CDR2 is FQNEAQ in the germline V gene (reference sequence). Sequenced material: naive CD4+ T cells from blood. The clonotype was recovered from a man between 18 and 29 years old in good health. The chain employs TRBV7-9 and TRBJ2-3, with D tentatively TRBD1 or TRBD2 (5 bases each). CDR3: CASSLQGDLFIGTQYF. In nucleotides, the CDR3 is TGTGCCAGCAGCTTGCAAGGGGACCTTTTCATCGGTACGCAGTATTTT.